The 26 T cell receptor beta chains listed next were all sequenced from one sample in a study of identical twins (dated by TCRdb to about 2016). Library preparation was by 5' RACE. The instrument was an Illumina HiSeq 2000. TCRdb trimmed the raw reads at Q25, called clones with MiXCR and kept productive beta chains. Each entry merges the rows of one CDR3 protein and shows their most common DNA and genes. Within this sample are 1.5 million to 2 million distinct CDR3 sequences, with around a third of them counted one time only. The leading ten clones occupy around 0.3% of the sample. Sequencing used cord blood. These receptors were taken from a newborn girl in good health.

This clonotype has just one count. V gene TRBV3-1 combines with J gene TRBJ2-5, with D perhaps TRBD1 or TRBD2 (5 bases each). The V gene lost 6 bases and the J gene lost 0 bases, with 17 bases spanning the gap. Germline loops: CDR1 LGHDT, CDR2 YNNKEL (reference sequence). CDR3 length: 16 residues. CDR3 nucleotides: TGTGCCAGCAGTCCAAGAGGGACCGAGAACCAAGAGACCCAGTACTTC. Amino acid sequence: CASSPRGTENQETQYF.

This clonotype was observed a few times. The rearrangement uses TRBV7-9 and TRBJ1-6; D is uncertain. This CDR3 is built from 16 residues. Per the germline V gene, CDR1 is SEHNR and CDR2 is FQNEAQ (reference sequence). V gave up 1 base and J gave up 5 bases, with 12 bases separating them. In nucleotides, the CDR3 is TGTGCCAGCAGCTTAGTCGGATACGTGAATAATTCACCCCTCCACTTT. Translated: CASSLVGYVNNSPLHF.

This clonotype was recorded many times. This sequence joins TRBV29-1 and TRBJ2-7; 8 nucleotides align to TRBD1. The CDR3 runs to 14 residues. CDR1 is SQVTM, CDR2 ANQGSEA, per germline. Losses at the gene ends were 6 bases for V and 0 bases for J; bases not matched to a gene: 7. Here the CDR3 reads CSVADRGVSYEQYF. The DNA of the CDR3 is TGCAGCGTGGCCGACAGGGGAGTCTCCTACGAGCAGTACTTC.

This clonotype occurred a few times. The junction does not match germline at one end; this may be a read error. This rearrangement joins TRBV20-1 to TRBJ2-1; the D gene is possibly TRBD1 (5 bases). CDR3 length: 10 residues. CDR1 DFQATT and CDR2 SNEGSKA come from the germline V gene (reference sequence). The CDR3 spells CSPSRGEQFF. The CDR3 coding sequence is TGCAGTCCTAGTAGGGGTGAGCAGTTCTTC.

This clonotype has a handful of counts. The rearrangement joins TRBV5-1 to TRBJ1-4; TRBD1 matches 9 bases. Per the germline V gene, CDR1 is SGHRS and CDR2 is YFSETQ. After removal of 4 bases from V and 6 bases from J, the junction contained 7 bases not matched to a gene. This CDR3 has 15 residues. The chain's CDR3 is CASSEGGQGYEKLFF. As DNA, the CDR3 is TGCGCCAGCAGCGAAGGGGGACAGGGCTATGAAAAACTGTTTTTT. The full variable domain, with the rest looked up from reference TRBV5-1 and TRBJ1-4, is KAGVTQTPRYLIKTRGQQVTLSCSPISGHRSVSWYQQTPGQGLQFLFEYFSETQRNKGNFPGRFSGRQFSNSRSEMNVSTLELGDSALYLCASSEGGQGYEKLFFGSGTQLSVL.

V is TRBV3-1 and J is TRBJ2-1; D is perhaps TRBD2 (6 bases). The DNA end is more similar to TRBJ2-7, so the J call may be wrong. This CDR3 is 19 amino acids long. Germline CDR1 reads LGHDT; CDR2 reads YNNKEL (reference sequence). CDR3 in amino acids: CASSQERFYMGGSYNEQYF. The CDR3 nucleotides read TGTGCCAGCAGCCAAGAACGCTTTTATATGGGAGGCTCCTACAATGAGCAGTACTTC.

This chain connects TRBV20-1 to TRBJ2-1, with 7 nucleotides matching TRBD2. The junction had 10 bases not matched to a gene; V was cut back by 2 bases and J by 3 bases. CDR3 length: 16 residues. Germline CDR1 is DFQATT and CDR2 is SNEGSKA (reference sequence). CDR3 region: CSARYGGGTVYNEQFF. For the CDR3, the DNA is TGCAGTGCTAGATATGGCGGGGGAACTGTCTACAATGAGCAGTTCTTC.

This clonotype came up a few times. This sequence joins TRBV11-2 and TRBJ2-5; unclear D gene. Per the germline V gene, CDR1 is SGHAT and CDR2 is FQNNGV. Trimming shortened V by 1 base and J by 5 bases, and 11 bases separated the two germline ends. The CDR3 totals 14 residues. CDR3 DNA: TGTGCCAGCAGCTTAGGTCTAGGGATGGAGACCCAGTACTTC. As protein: CASSLGLGMETQYF. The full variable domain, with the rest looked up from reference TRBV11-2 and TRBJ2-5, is EAGVAQSPRYKIIEKRQSVAFWCNPISGHATLYWYQQILGQGPKLLIQFQNNGVVDDSQLPKDRFSAERLKGVDSTLKIQPAKLEDSAVYLCASSLGLGMETQYFGPGTRLLVL.

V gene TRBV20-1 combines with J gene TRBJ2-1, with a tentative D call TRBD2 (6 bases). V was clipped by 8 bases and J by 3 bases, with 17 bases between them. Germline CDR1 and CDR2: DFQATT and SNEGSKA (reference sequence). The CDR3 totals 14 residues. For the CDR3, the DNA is TGCAGTCCCGGGCGGGGTCTTGGCTACAATGAGCAGTTCTTC. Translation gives CSPGRGLGYNEQFF.

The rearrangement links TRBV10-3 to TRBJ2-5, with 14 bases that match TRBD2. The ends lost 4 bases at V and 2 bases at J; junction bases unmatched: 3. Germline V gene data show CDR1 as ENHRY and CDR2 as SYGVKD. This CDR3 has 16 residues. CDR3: CAISGLAGGQQETQYF. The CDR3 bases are TGTGCCATCAGTGGACTAGCGGGAGGGCAACAAGAGACCCAGTACTTC.

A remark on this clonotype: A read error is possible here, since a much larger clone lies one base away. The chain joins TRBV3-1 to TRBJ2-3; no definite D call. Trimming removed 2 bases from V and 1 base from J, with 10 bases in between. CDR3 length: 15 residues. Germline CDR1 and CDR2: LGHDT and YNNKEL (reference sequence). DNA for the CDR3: TGTGCCAGCAGCCAAAGCCCGACGGGCACAGATACGCAGTATTTT. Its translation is CASSQSPTGTDTQYF.

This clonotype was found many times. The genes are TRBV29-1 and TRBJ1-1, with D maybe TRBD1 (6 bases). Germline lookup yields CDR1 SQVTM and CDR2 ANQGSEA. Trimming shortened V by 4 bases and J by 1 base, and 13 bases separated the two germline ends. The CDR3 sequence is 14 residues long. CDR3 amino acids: CSVAYQGTNTEAFF. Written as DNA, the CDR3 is TGCAGCGTTGCCTATCAGGGGACGAACACTGAAGCTTTCTTT.

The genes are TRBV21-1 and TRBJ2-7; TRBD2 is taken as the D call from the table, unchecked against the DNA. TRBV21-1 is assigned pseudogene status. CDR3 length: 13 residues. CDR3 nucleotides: TGTGCCAGAGTCCCTAGGGGCTCCTACGAGCAGTACTTC. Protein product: CARVPRGSYEQYF.

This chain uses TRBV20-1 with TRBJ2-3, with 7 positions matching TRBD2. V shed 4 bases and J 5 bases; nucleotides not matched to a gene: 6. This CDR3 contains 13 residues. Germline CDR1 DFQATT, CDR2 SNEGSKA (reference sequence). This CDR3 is CSAIPSGGDTQYF. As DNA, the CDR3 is TGCAGTGCTATCCCCTCGGGGGGAGATACGCAGTATTTT.

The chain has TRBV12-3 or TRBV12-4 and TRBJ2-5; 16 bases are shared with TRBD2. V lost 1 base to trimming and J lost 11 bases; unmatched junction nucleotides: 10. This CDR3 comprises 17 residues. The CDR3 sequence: CASSLVGLAGGLDEQYF. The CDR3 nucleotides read TGTGCCAGCAGTTTAGTGGGACTAGCGGGGGGGCTCGATGAGCAGTACTTC.

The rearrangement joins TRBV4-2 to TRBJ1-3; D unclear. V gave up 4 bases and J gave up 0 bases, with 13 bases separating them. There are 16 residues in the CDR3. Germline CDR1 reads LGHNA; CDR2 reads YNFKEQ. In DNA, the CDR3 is TGTGCCAGCAGCCTCGGCCGTGGTCTCTCTGGAAACACCATATATTTT. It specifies CASSLGRGLSGNTIYF.

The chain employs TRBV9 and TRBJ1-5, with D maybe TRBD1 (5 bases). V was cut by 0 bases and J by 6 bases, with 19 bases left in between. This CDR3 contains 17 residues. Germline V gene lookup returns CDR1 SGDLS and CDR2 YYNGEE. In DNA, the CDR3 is TGTGCCAGCAGCGTAGCAGGGCCAGATAAACAATGTCAGCCCCAGCATTTT. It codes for CASSVAGPDKQCQPQHF.

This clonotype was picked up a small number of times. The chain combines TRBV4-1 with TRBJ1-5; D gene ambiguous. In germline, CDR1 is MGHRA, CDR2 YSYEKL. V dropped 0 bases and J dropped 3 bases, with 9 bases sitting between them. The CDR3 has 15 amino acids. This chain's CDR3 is CASSQDLLFNQPQHF. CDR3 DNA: TGCGCCAGCAGCCAAGATCTGCTTTTCAATCAGCCCCAGCATTTT.

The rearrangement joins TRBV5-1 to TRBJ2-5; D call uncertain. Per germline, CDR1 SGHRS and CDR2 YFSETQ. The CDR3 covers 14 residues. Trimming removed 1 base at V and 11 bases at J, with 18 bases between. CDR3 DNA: TGCGCCAGCAGCTTGTCTCGTATACCCAATGAGCAGTACTTC. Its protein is CASSLSRIPNEQYF.

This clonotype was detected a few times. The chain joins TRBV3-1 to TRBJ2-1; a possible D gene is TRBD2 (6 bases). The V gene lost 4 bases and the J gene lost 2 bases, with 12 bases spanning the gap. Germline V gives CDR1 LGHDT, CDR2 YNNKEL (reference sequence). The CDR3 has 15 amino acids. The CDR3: CASSLNSGTYNEQFF. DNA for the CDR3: TGTGCCAGCAGCCTAAATAGCGGTACCTACAATGAGCAGTTCTTC.

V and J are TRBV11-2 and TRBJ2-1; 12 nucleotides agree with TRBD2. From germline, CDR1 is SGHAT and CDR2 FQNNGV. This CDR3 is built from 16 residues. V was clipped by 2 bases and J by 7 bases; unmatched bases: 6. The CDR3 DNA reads TGTGCCAGCAGCTTATGGCTAGCGGGAGGGCCGAATGAGCAGTTCTTC. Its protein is CASSLWLAGGPNEQFF.

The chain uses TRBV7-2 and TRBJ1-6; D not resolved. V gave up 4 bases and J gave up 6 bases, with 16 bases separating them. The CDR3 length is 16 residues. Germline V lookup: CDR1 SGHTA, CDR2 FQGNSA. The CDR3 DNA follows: TGTGCCAGCAGCTCAAAGGCCGGACGGCCTAATTCACCCCTCCACTTT. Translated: CASSSKAGRPNSPLHF.

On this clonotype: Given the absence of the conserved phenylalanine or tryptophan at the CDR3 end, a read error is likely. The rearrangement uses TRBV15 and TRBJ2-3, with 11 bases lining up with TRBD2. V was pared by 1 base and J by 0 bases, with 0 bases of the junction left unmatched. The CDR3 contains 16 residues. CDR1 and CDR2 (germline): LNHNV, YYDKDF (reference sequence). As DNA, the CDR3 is TGTGCCACCAGCAGAGCTAGCGGGAGGAGCACAGATACGCAGTATTGT. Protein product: CATSRASGRSTDTQYC.

CDR3 sequence reads: CAISEGANEQYF. The CDR3 region has the DNA TGTGCCATCAGTGAGGGGGCCAATGAGCAGTACTTC. The chain links TRBV10-3 to TRBJ2-7, with D maybe TRBD1 (5 bases). CDR1 is ENHRY and CDR2 is SYGVKD in the germline V gene. The CDR3 loop spans 12 amino acids. Trimming took 2 bases from V and 7 from J, leaving 9 bases between them.

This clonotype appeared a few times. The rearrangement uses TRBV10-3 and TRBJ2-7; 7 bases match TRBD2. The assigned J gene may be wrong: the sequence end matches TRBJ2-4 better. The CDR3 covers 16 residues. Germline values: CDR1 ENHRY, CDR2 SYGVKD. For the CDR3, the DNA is TGTGCCATCAGTCAAACCGACGGGGGAGGGAAAAACATTCAGTACTTC. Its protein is CAISQTDGGGKNIQYF.

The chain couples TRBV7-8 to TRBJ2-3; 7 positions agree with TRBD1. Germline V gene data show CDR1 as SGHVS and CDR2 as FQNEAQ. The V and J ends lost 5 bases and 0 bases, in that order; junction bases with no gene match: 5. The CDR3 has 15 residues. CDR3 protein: CASSPDRESTDTQYF. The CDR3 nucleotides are TGTGCCAGCAGCCCTGACAGGGAGAGCACAGATACGCAGTATTTT.